These T cell receptor beta chains were read from a single sample in a study of identical twins. TCRdb itself ran the 5' RACE reads through MiXCR, one entry per CDR3 protein. The repertoire holds hundreds of thousands of distinct CDR3 sequences, around 8.8% seen once, with about 2.1% in the top ten. Separately, the same data were catalogued under a study of yellow fever vaccine responses in identical twins.

The sequencing input was memory (CD45RO+) T cells sorted from blood. The source is a woman under 30 in good health. Both conserved end residues are part of each CDR3. D genes are given only for firm matches. Where a row states a size, it is once, few, many or the class of an expanded clone; other rows omit it.

j_call clone_size d_call v_call cdr3_nt cdr3_aa
TRBJ1-5 many . TRBV6-1 TGTGCCAGCAGTGGACAGAGTAATCAGCCCCAGCATTTT CASSGQSNQPQHF
TRBJ1-2 many . TRBV20-1 TGCAGTGCCCCGGTCAGGGAGAACTATGGCTACACCTTC CSAPVRENYGYTF
TRBJ2-5 many . TRBV7-9 TGTGCCAGCAGCTTAGCCCAGGACCAAGAGACCCAGTACTTC CASSLAQDQETQYF
TRBJ2-3 many . TRBV12-3/TRBV12-4 TGTGCCAGTAGACGGGATACGCAGTATTTT CASRRDTQYF
TRBJ2-3 few TRBD2 TRBV5-1 TGCGCCAGCAGCCCCGGGACTAGCGGGATCACGCAGTATTTT CASSPGTSGITQYF
TRBJ2-7 many TRBD1 TRBV29-1 TGCAGCGTTGAAGCTCCGGGACAGGGGGTCCACGAGCAGTACTTC CSVEAPGQGVHEQYF
TRBJ2-1 many . TRBV2 TGTGCCAGCAGTGAAGCGCGGATCGTGGTTTACGATGAGCAGTTCTTC CASSEARIVVYDEQFF
TRBJ1-2 many . TRBV12-3/TRBV12-4 TGTGCCAGCAGTGTTACCCCCTACTATGGCTACACCTTC CASSVTPYYGYTF
TRBJ1-2 medium-sized TRBD1 TRBV6-5 TGTGCCAGCAGTTACTTGGGACAGGGGGCTAACTATGGCTACACCTTC CASSYLGQGANYGYTF
TRBJ2-3 many TRBD2 TRBV6-4 TGTGCCAGCCAAGCGGGACCAGGCACAGATACGCAGTATTTT CASQAGPGTDTQYF
TRBJ1-6 many TRBD1 TRBV6-1 TGTGCCATTGACCGGGACAGGGAGAATTCACCCCTCCACTTT CAIDRDRENSPLHF
TRBJ2-1 many TRBD2 TRBV4-1 TGCGCCAGCAGCCAAGCCGAGAAGCGGGAGCTCTCACTCGATGAGCAGTTCTTC CASSQAEKRELSLDEQFF
TRBJ1-5 many . TRBV12-3/TRBV12-4 TGTGCCAGCAGTCGGGATAGCAATCAGCCCCAGCATTTT CASSRDSNQPQHF
TRBJ2-1 many TRBD2 TRBV11-1 TGTGCCAGCAGCTTAGCCCTAGCGGGAGGCTACAATGAGCAGTTCTTC CASSLALAGGYNEQFF
TRBJ2-7 . TRBD2 TRBV27 TGTGCCAGCAGTAACCGACTAGCGGCCTCCTACGAGCAGTACTTC CASSNRLAASYEQYF
TRBJ2-1 few . TRBV20-1 TGCAGTGCCCCCAAACCATTTACAGGGCTTTACTCCTACAATGAGCAGTTCTTC CSAPKPFTGLYSYNEQFF
TRBJ2-1 . . TRBV2 TGTGCCAGCAGTGAGGGGGCTAGCTCCCGCAATGAGCAGTTCTTC CASSEGASSRNEQFF
TRBJ2-5 few . TRBV11-3 TGTGCCAGCAGCTTAGGAGGTCAGGGTGAGACCCAGTACTTC CASSLGGQGETQYF
TRBJ1-1 . . TRBV12-3/TRBV12-4 TGTGCCAGCAGTTTAGACAGGAACGTGGACACTGAAGCTTTCTTT CASSLDRNVDTEAFF
TRBJ2-1 many . TRBV5-1 TGCGCCAGCAGCTCGGGCCCCCCTTCGAGTGAGCAGTTCTTC CASSSGPPSSEQFF
TRBJ2-6 . . TRBV6-1 TGTGCCAGCATCATAGGGTGGGGTGCTGGGGCCAACGTCCTGACTTTC CASIIGWGAGANVLTF
TRBJ2-7 . . TRBV6-1 TGTGCCAGCAGTGTAGCGTTAGGCTCCTACGAGCAGTACTTC CASSVALGSYEQYF
TRBJ1-4 . . TRBV6-5 TGTGCCAGCAGTTCCTGGACAGCTTATAATGAAAAACTGTTTTTT CASSSWTAYNEKLFF